This TCR beta chain was retrieved from a study of blood T cell repertoires in COVID-19. Study-wide background: The origin of the acute and convalescent COVID-19 samples was the United States, Italy and Spain. Sample material is recorded as cDNA or gDNA derived from T cells, B-cell-depleted T cells, or PBMCs.

Some clones are missing from TCRdb's copy, which holds only in-frame ones; the method was immunoSEQ multiplex PCR. Here the sample spans about 240,000 clones, around four fifths being singletons. Germline-derived CDR1 and CDR2 are MNHEY and SVGAGI. Trimming removed 8 bases at V and 2 bases at J, with 13 bases between. This CDR3 is 13 amino acids long. The material sequenced was PBMCs or T cells enriched from blood (not recorded which). The chain uses TRBV6-5 and TRBJ2-7; perhaps TRBD2 as D (5 bases). This clonotype originated in a woman in her forties who had been exposed to COVID-19. In DNA form, the CDR3 reads TGTGCCAGCTTTTCGGTCGGGGCCTACGAGCAGTACTTC. The encoded protein is CASFSVGAYEQYF.